The 22 T cell receptor beta chains presented below share a single source sample, sequenced in a study of T-cell memory formation after mild COVID-19. TCRdb ran MiXCR on the 5' RACE reads and lists one entry per CDR3 protein. The sample carries roughly 240,000 distinct CDR3 sequences, less than 20% recorded once. Sequencing was done on a sample of PBMCs or a T cell subset sorted from them (not recorded which). Every receptor here comes from an adult woman who had mild COVID-19 (a few samples of this study predate the infection). Cell type and time point are not known.

This sequence joins TRBV7-2 and TRBJ2-7; 11 nucleotides align to TRBD2. The length of the CDR3 is 14 residues. The V gene end was trimmed by 3 bases and the J gene end by 5 bases; junction bases not matched to a gene: 3. The germline gives CDR1 SGHTA, CDR2 FQGNSA. The DNA of the CDR3 is TGTGCCAGCAGCTTGCCGGGACTAGCGGACGAGCAGTACTTC. Amino acids: CASSLPGLADEQYF.

This clonotype has at least ten counts. This chain connects TRBV10-3 to TRBJ2-7; perhaps TRBD2 as D (5 bases). Trimming shortened V by 6 bases and J by 0 bases, and 6 bases separated the two germline ends. Germline CDR1 ENHRY, CDR2 SYGVKD. This CDR3 has 12 amino acids. Here the CDR3 DNA reads TGTGCCATCAGGGCGGGCTCCTACGAGCAGTACTTC. Translated, it gives CAIRAGSYEQYF.

This clonotype appeared a few times. The rearrangement joins TRBV5-6 to TRBJ1-2, with 10 positions matching TRBD1. Trimming cost V 4 bases and J 5 bases; bases outside gene matches: 11. Germline V lookup: CDR1 SGHDT, CDR2 YYEEEE. The CDR3 is 16 residues long. The CDR3 DNA reads as TGTGCCAGCAGCCATATCGGACAGGGGGACTATTATGGCTACACCTTC. This gives the protein CASSHIGQGDYYGYTF. The full variable domain, its missing parts supplied by reference TRBV5-6 and TRBJ1-2, is DAGVTQSPTHLIKTRGQQVTLRCSPKSGHDTVSWYQQALGQGPQFIFQYYEEEERQRGNFPDRFSGHQFPNYSSELNVNALLLGDSALYLCASSHIGQGDYYGYTFGSGTRLTVV.

The chain joins TRBV7-9 to TRBJ1-5; no definite D call. Trimming left V 1 base short and J 0 bases short, with 4 bases between. The CDR3 spans 14 residues. In germline, CDR1 is SEHNR, CDR2 FQNEAQ (reference sequence). The CDR3 region is CASSLGASNQPQHF. The CDR3 DNA is TGTGCCAGCAGCTTAGGGGCTAGCAATCAGCCCCAGCATTTT.

This chain links TRBV20-1 with TRBJ2-3, with TRBD2 matching 10 bases. J was trimmed by 3 bases and V by 6 bases; bases with no gene match: 6. The CDR3 length is 14 residues. Germline V gives CDR1 DFQATT, CDR2 SNEGSKA (reference sequence). CDR3 loop: CSAVLAGTTDTQYF. The DNA of the CDR3 is TGCAGTGCAGTACTAGCGGGAACAACAGATACGCAGTATTTT.

V gene TRBV7-2 combines with J gene TRBJ1-1; no clear D. This CDR3 has 14 residues. The V and J ends lost 2 bases and 0 bases respectively, with 7 bases between them. CDR1 and CDR2 from the germline V gene are SGHTA and FQGNSA. The CDR3 here is CASSLTRMNTEAFF. For the CDR3, the DNA is TGTGCCAGCAGCTTAACCAGAATGAACACTGAAGCTTTCTTT.

J is TRBJ1-2 and V is TRBV20-1; 7 bases map to TRBD1. Germline V gene lookup returns CDR1 DFQATT and CDR2 SNEGSKA (reference sequence). The V segment lost 0 bases and the J segment 4 bases; nucleotides outside the gene matches: 5. The CDR3 covers 14 residues. As DNA, the CDR3 is TGCAGTGCTAGAGAACGCAGGGGGGCCTATGGCTACACCTTC. It codes for CSARERRGAYGYTF.

This chain joins TRBV27 and TRBJ2-7; D may match TRBD1 or TRBD2 (5 bases each). CDR1 and CDR2 from the germline V gene are MNHEY and SMNVEV (reference sequence). CDR3 length equals 13 residues. Trimming left V 2 bases short and J 7 bases short, with 12 bases between. CDR3 in amino acids: CASSLEMWGEQYF. The CDR3 nucleotides read TGTGCCAGCAGTTTAGAAATGTGGGGGGAGCAGTACTTC.

This clonotype was seen more than once but under ten times. The chain has TRBV24-1 and TRBJ1-2, with TRBD1 matching over 7 bases. Germline CDR1 is KGHDR and CDR2 is SFDVKD. V was pared by 4 bases and J by 6 bases, with 7 bases of the junction left unmatched. CDR3 size: 14 residues. CDR3 sequence reads: CATSDPGQPDGYTF. The DNA of the CDR3 is TGTGCCACCAGTGACCCGGGACAGCCCGATGGCTACACCTTC.

The rearrangement links TRBV3-1 to TRBJ2-3; tentative D call: TRBD1 (5 bases). The V gene's germline CDR1 is LGHDT and CDR2 YNNKEL (reference sequence). CDR3 size: 14 residues. Between the trimmed V and J ends, which lost 1 base and 9 bases, there was a span of 14 bases. The CDR3 protein is CASSQVQGKLTQYF. The CDR3 nucleotides are TGTGCCAGCAGCCAAGTTCAGGGAAAGTTGACGCAGTATTTT.

This clonotype was recorded many times. This sequence joins TRBV12-3 or TRBV12-4 and TRBJ2-4; 7 nucleotides agree with TRBD2. The CDR3 runs 16 residues. V gave up 2 bases and J gave up 0 bases; unmatched junction bases: 4. Here the CDR3 reads CASSLLAALAKNIQYF. The CDR3, as DNA: TGTGCCAGCAGTTTACTAGCGGCACTAGCCAAAAACATTCAGTACTTC.

V and J are TRBV11-2 and TRBJ2-7, with TRBD1 matching over 10 bases. The CDR3 extends over 16 amino acids. Germline CDR1 SGHAT, CDR2 FQNNGV. With V trimmed by 6 bases and J by 1 base, 9 bases remained unmatched. The CDR3 loop reads CASSHIRDRGSYEQYF. CDR3 in DNA: TGTGCCAGCAGTCATATACGGGACAGGGGTTCCTACGAGCAGTACTTC.

The chain employs TRBV5-1 and TRBJ2-3; weak D call: TRBD1 (6 bases). CDR3 length: 15 residues. CDR1 and CDR2 (germline): SGHRS, YFSETQ. V was clipped by 0 bases and J by 6 bases, with 14 bases between them. CDR3 sequence (DNA): TGCGCCAGCAGCTTGGGGGACATTAAAGGGGATACGCAGTATTTT. Its protein product is CASSLGDIKGDTQYF.

The rearrangement links TRBV18 to TRBJ2-2, with unresolved D. The CDR3 consists of 16 residues. The germline CDR1 and CDR2 sequences are KGHSH and LQKENI. Trimming cost V 3 bases and J 0 bases, with 11 bases left between them. CDR3 sequence (DNA): TGTGCCAGCTCACCTTATACCACGACGAACACCGGGGAGCTGTTTTTT. Protein: CASSPYTTTNTGELFF.

This clonotype was observed a few times. The chain has TRBV5-1 and TRBJ1-1, with a possible D match to TRBD1 (5 bases). This CDR3 is 14 amino acids long. V lost 2 bases, J lost 4 bases, and 12 bases lay in between. Looked up from germline, CDR1 is SGHRS and CDR2 is YFSETQ. DNA of the CDR3: TGCGCCAGCAGCTTCGGGGGAGTTGGCACTGAAGCTTTCTTT. Its translation: CASSFGGVGTEAFF.

The chain is built from TRBV6-5 and TRBJ2-1, with 15 positions matching TRBD2. The CDR3 has 16 residues. The V gene end was trimmed by 2 bases and the J gene end by 9 bases; junction bases not matched to a gene: 5. CDR1 and CDR2 (germline): MNHEY, SVGAGI. CDR3 amino acids: CASSYGLAGGPPEQFF. CDR3 in DNA: TGTGCCAGCAGTTACGGACTAGCGGGAGGGCCACCTGAGCAGTTCTTC.

The chain links TRBV7-8 to TRBJ1-2; no firm D call. Germline V gives CDR1 SGHVS, CDR2 FQNEAQ. The germline V and J ends were trimmed by 2 bases and 0 bases, with 7 bases remaining between them. CDR3 length: 14 residues. The CDR3 DNA is TGTGCCAGCAGCTTAAAAGCAGCTAACTATGGCTACACCTTC. Translating gives CASSLKAANYGYTF.

The V call is TRBV20-1, the J call TRBJ2-6; 9 nucleotides line up with TRBD2. The V and J ends lost 3 bases and 0 bases, in that order; junction bases with no gene match: 3. The germline CDR1 and CDR2 sequences are DFQATT and SNEGSKA (reference sequence). The CDR3 sequence is 16 residues long. The CDR3, as DNA: TGCAGTGCTAGTCTAGCGGGGTTCTCTGGGGCCAACGTCCTGACTTTC. Its translation: CSASLAGFSGANVLTF.

V is TRBV6-5 and J is TRBJ1-1; tentatively, D is TRBD1 (6 bases). V lost 2 bases and J lost 1, with 14 bases in between. CDR1 and CDR2 from the germline V gene are MNHEY and SVGAGI. The CDR3 extends over 16 amino acids. As DNA, the CDR3 is TGTGCCAGCAGTTACAACCTGCAGGGGTCGAACACTGAAGCTTTCTTT. The encoded protein is CASSYNLQGSNTEAFF.

The chain recombines TRBV7-2 with TRBJ2-3; D is undetermined. Trimming removed 7 bases from V and 0 bases from J, with 11 bases in between. The CDR3 totals 14 residues. The germline gives CDR1 SGHTA, CDR2 FQGNSA. CDR3 region: CASIRTTSTDTQYF. CDR3 in DNA: TGTGCCAGCATCAGGACCACGAGCACAGATACGCAGTATTTT.

This clonotype occurred a few times. The rearrangement uses TRBV5-1 and TRBJ1-1, with D perhaps matching TRBD1 (6 bases). Per the germline V gene, CDR1 is SGHRS and CDR2 is YFSETQ. This CDR3 comprises 14 residues. V gave up 0 bases and J gave up 1 base, with 7 bases separating them. The CDR3 here is CASSLGDTNTEAFF. CDR3 nucleotide sequence: TGCGCCAGCAGCTTGGGGGACACGAACACTGAAGCTTTCTTT.

This chain links TRBV29-1 with TRBJ1-2, with 7 nucleotides matching TRBD1. The junction had 3 bases not matched to a gene; V was cut back by 4 bases and J by 4 bases. Germline values: CDR1 SQVTM, CDR2 ANQGSEA. CDR3 length equals 12 residues. The CDR3 DNA is TGCAGCGTTGTAGGGGGCAGCTATGGCTACACCTTC. Amino acid sequence: CSVVGGSYGYTF.